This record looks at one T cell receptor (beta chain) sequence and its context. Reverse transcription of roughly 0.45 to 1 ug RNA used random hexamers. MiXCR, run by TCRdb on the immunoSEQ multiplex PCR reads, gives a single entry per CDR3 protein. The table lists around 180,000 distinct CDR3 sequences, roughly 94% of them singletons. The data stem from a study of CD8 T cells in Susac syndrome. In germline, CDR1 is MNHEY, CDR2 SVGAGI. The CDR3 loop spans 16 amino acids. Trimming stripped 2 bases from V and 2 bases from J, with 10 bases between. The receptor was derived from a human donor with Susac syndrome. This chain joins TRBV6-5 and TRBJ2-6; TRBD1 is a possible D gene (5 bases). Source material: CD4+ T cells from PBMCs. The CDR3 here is CASSYGRVAGANVLTF. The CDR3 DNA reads TGTGCCAGCAGTTACGGCAGGGTGGCTGGGGCCAACGTCCTGACTTTC.